The 15 T cell receptor beta chains below were found in one sample sequenced in a study of T cells after yellow fever vaccination. TCRdb re-analysed the 5' RACE reads in MiXCR, keeping a single row per CDR3 protein. In the table there are under 350,000 distinct CDR3 sequences, about 4% of which are singletons. Sequenced here: PBMCs, sampled 5 days after the yellow fever booster vaccination. The source of these receptors is a man aged 18 to 29 who received the YFV17D yellow fever vaccine.

This chain links TRBV9 with TRBJ2-5; no reliable D call. Trimming shortened V by 9 bases and J by 1 base, and 22 bases separated the two germline ends. The CDR3 spans 16 residues. Germline V gene sequence: CDR1 SGDLS, CDR2 YYNGEE. In DNA form, the CDR3 reads TGTGCCACCTCCCCCCTCTGGATTAGCCCCCAAGAGACCCAGTACTTC. Its translation: CATSPLWISPQETQYF.

The chain uses TRBV7-6 and TRBJ1-1, with D unclear. The CDR3 extends over 12 amino acids. Trimming cost V 3 bases and J 7 bases, with 9 bases left between them. Germline assignment: CDR1 SGHVS and CDR2 FNYEAQ. CDR3: CASSLAGDEAFF. CDR3 in DNA: TGTGCCAGCAGCTTGGCCGGGGATGAAGCTTTCTTT.

This clonotype came up many times. The chain recombines TRBV7-9 with TRBJ2-2; TRBD2 matches at 7 bases. The trim removed 6 bases at V and 4 bases at J, leaving 11 bases unmatched. Germline-derived CDR1 and CDR2 are SEHNR and FQNEAQ (reference sequence). The CDR3 length is 16 residues. The DNA for the CDR3 is TGTGCCAGCAGGCGAGGAGCGGGGCAGGGCACCGGGGAGCTGTTTTTT. Translating it yields CASRRGAGQGTGELFF.

This clonotype was counted only a few times. The V and J genes are TRBV27 and TRBJ2-1, with a possible D match to TRBD2 (7 bases). V shed 0 bases and J shed 10 bases, with 10 bases lying between them. The CDR3 covers 13 residues. The germline CDR1 and CDR2 sequences are MNHEY and SMNVEV (reference sequence). The CDR3 loop reads CASSLSGGLEQFF. The CDR3 DNA follows: TGTGCCAGCAGTTTATCAGGGGGACTAGAGCAGTTCTTC.

This clonotype has a handful of counts. The chain uses TRBV11-2 and TRBJ1-2, with 7 bases fitting TRBD1. The trim removed 3 bases at V and 7 bases at J, leaving 14 bases unmatched. This CDR3 contains 16 residues. Germline CDR1 and CDR2: SGHAT and FQNNGV. In nucleotides, the CDR3 is TGTGCCAGCAGCTTCACAGGGGCTCGGGATTCTCGTGGCTACACCTTC. Protein product: CASSFTGARDSRGYTF.

This chain joins TRBV11-1 and TRBJ2-4; weak D call: TRBD2 (5 bases). The germline CDR1 and CDR2 sequences are SGHAT and FQDESV (reference sequence). Trimming pared 5 bases from V and 7 bases from J, leaving 12 bases between. This CDR3 region has 13 residues. The CDR3 sequence: CASSPSGGNIQYF. DNA for the CDR3: TGTGCCAGCAGCCCCTCAGGCGGGAACATTCAGTACTTC.

This clonotype showed up just a few times. The chain's CDR3 is CASSLQVYNEQFF. The CDR3 coding sequence is TGCGCCAGCAGCTTACAAGTCTACAATGAGCAGTTCTTC. V gene TRBV5-1 combines with J gene TRBJ2-1; D is unresolved. The CDR3 has 13 residues. Trimming shortened V by 2 bases and J by 3 bases, and 6 bases separated the two germline ends. Germline CDR1 SGHRS, CDR2 YFSETQ.

This chain links TRBV18 with TRBJ1-3, with a tentative D call TRBD1 (6 bases). With 3 bases removed from V and 0 bases from J, the gap between germline ends came to 21 bases. Germline loops: CDR1 KGHSH, CDR2 LQKENI. This CDR3 contains 19 residues. CDR3 amino acids: CASSPLSGIGTLSGNTIYF. The CDR3 coding sequence is TGTGCCAGCTCACCTTTGAGCGGGATCGGGACACTCTCTGGAAACACCATATATTTT.

This clonotype was seen more than once but under ten times. One junction end disagrees with the germline gene, perhaps due to a read error. The chain is built from TRBV5-6 and TRBJ1-1, with D uncertain. In germline, CDR1 is SGHDT, CDR2 YYEEEE. The CDR3 totals 14 residues. In DNA form, the CDR3 reads TGTGCCAGCACCTTGAATTCAAGGGACACTGAAGCTTTCTTT. Its translation is CASTLNSRDTEAFF.

The gene calls are TRBV7-2 and TRBJ2-3; tentatively, D is TRBD1 (6 bases). V gave up 1 base and J gave up 1 base, with 12 bases separating them. The CDR3 sequence is 16 residues long. The germline gives CDR1 SGHTA, CDR2 FQGNSA. The CDR3 here is CASSLVSGAGTDTQYF. The CDR3 bases are TGTGCCAGCAGCTTAGTGTCAGGGGCTGGCACAGATACGCAGTATTTT.

The chain uses TRBV2 and TRBJ1-5; D is unclear. The CDR3 totals 12 residues. V was clipped by 4 bases and J by 9 bases, with 10 bases between them. Germline-derived CDR1 and CDR2 are SNHLY and FYNNEI. In DNA, the CDR3 is TGTGCCAGCAGTGCCCCTCCGGCGCCCCAGCATTTT. Translation gives CASSAPPAPQHF.

This clonotype was counted between two and nine times. The chain uses TRBV5-1 and TRBJ2-5, with unresolved D. The germline V gene encodes CDR1 SGHRS and CDR2 YFSETQ. Trimming shortened V by 2 bases and J by 0 bases, and 11 bases separated the two germline ends. This CDR3 has 15 amino acids. The CDR3 spells CASSLWFSNQETQYF. The CDR3 nucleotides read TGCGCCAGCAGCTTATGGTTCTCCAACCAAGAGACCCAGTACTTC.

The table lists this clonotype with a few counts. The chain employs TRBV20-1 and TRBJ2-1; 7 bases agree with TRBD1. The CDR3 totals 12 residues. Germline values: CDR1 DFQATT, CDR2 SNEGSKA (reference sequence). The junction had 5 bases not matched to a gene; V was cut back by 0 bases and J by 12 bases. CDR3 region: CSARETGSWQFF. The CDR3 nucleotides read TGCAGTGCTAGAGAGACAGGGAGCTGGCAGTTCTTC.

This clonotype was picked up a small number of times. The chain joins TRBV13 to TRBJ1-1; D remains unclear. Deletions cut 0 bases from V and 4 bases from J, with 12 bases between. CDR1 and CDR2 (germline): PRHDT, FYEKMQ (reference sequence). The CDR3 contains 15 residues. CDR3 loop: CASSLGRGARTEAFF. The DNA of the CDR3 is TGTGCCAGCAGCTTAGGTCGGGGAGCCCGCACTGAAGCTTTCTTT.

This clonotype has just a few counts. The J gene is TRBJ2-7, the V gene TRBV18; 8 bases are shared with TRBD2. Germline CDR1 reads KGHSH; CDR2 reads LQKENI. This CDR3 is 14 amino acids long. V was pared by 3 bases and J by 5 bases, with 6 bases of the junction left unmatched. The CDR3 DNA reads TGTGCCAGCTCACCTCCGGGGGGGCAAGACGAGCAGTACTTC. It specifies CASSPPGGQDEQYF.